These 13 T cell receptor beta chains were sequenced from one sample in a study of blood T cells in healthy people across ages. Primers used in a second PCR of about 7 to 12 cycles were a sample-barcoded 5' primer and a J-beta primer mix. TCRdb processed the 5' RACE reads anew with MiXCR; each CDR3 protein has one entry. The sample yields some 1.5 million distinct CDR3 sequences, roughly 27% seen once. Sequencing was carried out using blood. The receptors derive from a woman between 25 and 40 years old in good health.

This chain joins TRBV19 and TRBJ1-5; 7 bases are shared with TRBD1. Losses at the gene ends were 4 bases for V and 7 bases for J; bases not matched to a gene: 10. The CDR3 contains 15 residues. Looked up from germline, CDR1 is LNHDA and CDR2 is SQIVND (reference sequence). As DNA, the CDR3 is TGTGCCAGTAGTAGGGACAGCCTTCTAGGGCAGCCCCAGCATTTT. It codes for CASSRDSLLGQPQHF.

V and J are TRBV12-3 or TRBV12-4 and TRBJ2-1; TRBD2 agrees at 11 bases. This CDR3 is built from 16 residues. J gave up 12 bases and V 6 bases, and 16 bases lay outside the gene matches. The CDR3 loop reads CASRAGTSGDMDGQFF. The CDR3 bases are TGTGCCAGCAGGGCCGGGACTAGCGGAGATATGGATGGGCAGTTCTTC.

The chain joins TRBV13 to TRBJ2-3; D ambiguous. V was clipped by 2 bases and J by 0 bases, with 15 bases between them. The V gene's germline CDR1 is PRHDT and CDR2 FYEKMQ (reference sequence). The CDR3 spans 17 residues. The CDR3 nucleotides are TGTGCCAGCAGCTTAAAAGGCTCGGTATTTAGCACAGATACGCAGTATTTT. It is translated as CASSLKGSVFSTDTQYF. The variable domain in full, with the rest retrieved from reference TRBV13 and TRBJ2-3, is AAGVIQSPRHLIKEKRETATLKCYPIPRHDTVYWYQQGPGQDPQFLISFYEKMQSDKGSIPDRFSAQQFSDYHSELNMSSLELGDSALYFCASSLKGSVFSTDTQYFGPGTRLTVL.

On this clonotype itself: A read error may be the cause here, since a much bigger clone is one base away. This chain connects TRBV20-1 to TRBJ2-1, with D tentatively TRBD1 or TRBD2 (6 bases each). The end of the DNA aligns better with TRBJ2-7, so the J call may be wrong. CDR3 length equals 15 residues. The germline CDR1 and CDR2 sequences are DFQATT and SNEGSKA (reference sequence). The chain's CDR3 is CSALWPGAHYNEQYF. For the CDR3, the DNA is TGCAGTGCGCTCTGGCCGGGGGCCCACTACAATGAGCAGTACTTC.

This clonotype was seen a few times. This chain links TRBV27 with TRBJ2-7, with 11 bases that match TRBD1. Germline CDR1 MNHEY, CDR2 SMNVEV (reference sequence). The CDR3 covers 15 residues. Germline trimming cut 4 bases from V and 2 bases from J; bases unmatched to any gene: 4. The CDR3 region has the DNA TGTGCCAGCAGTTGGAGGGGACAGGGGGCCTACGAGCAGTACTTC. Amino acids: CASSWRGQGAYEQYF.

The J gene is TRBJ2-5, the V gene TRBV3-1; 9 bases are a match to TRBD1. The CDR3 loop spans 14 amino acids. Unmatched junction bases numbered 13, after V lost 4 bases and J lost 13 bases. CDR1 is LGHDT, CDR2 YNNKEL, per germline (reference sequence). The chain's CDR3 is CASSLGTGGFERYF. CDR3 nucleotide sequence: TGTGCCAGCAGCCTGGGTACAGGGGGCTTTGAGCGGTACTTC.

The CDR3 region is CSAPPGLSSYNEQFF. Written as DNA, the CDR3 is TGCAGTGCACCGCCCGGACTGAGCTCCTACAATGAGCAGTTCTTC. The rearrangement joins TRBV20-1 to TRBJ2-1; D is perhaps TRBD2 (5 bases). Germline assignment: CDR1 DFQATT and CDR2 SNEGSKA (reference sequence). Trimming left V 6 bases short and J 0 bases short, with 15 bases between. This CDR3 has 15 amino acids.

This clonotype was detected only a few times. This chain uses TRBV6-2 or TRBV6-3 with TRBJ2-3; D unclear. V was shortened by 3 bases and J by 2 bases, with 6 bases between the two germline ends. The CDR3 is 13 amino acids. In germline, CDR1 is MNHEY, CDR2 SVGEGT. The CDR3 bases are TGTGCCAGCAGTTATCTAGACACAGATACGCAGTATTTT. Its translation is CASSYLDTDTQYF.

The chain has TRBV11-3 and TRBJ2-1; the D call may be TRBD1 or TRBD2 (5 bases each). Germline loops: CDR1 SGHNT, CDR2 YENEEA. The length of the CDR3 is 14 residues. V gave up 3 bases and J gave up 5 bases, with 11 bases separating them. Here the CDR3 reads CASSFLGDDNEQFF. The CDR3 nucleotides read TGTGCCAGCAGCTTCCTGGGGGACGACAATGAGCAGTTCTTC.

Points on this clonotype: At one end, the junction sequence differs from germline, possibly due to a read error. The chain combines TRBV5-6 with TRBJ1-2, with 8 nucleotides matching TRBD1. Germline loops: CDR1 SGHDT, CDR2 YYEEEE. This CDR3 is built from 14 residues. CDR3 region: CACSLGAGGSGYTF. CDR3 coding DNA: TGTGCCTGCAGCTTGGGAGCAGGGGGCAGTGGCTACACCTTC.

The rearrangement joins TRBV6-6 to TRBJ2-3; 7 nucleotides align to TRBD2. J gave up 3 bases and V 2 bases, and 11 bases lay outside the gene matches. The CDR3 covers 17 residues. Germline lookup yields CDR1 MNHNY and CDR2 SVGAGI (reference sequence). The DNA of the CDR3 is TGTGCCAGCAGTTACGGGGGGGGAGCGGGGAAAACAGATACGCAGTATTTT. The encoded protein is CASSYGGGAGKTDTQYF.

The V and J genes are TRBV5-1 and TRBJ2-1; the D gene could be TRBD1 or TRBD2 (5 bases each). CDR1 is SGHRS and CDR2 is YFSETQ in the germline V gene. The CDR3 contains 14 residues. Trimming took off 2 bases at V and 6 bases at J, with 12 bases between the two ends. The CDR3 DNA follows: TGCGCCAGCAGCTTAGGGGACGCCTGCAATGAGCAGTTCTTC. It codes for CASSLGDACNEQFF.

The DNA of the CDR3 is TGCAGTGCTAAGGATGGGAACTATGGCTACACCTTC. Its protein is CSAKDGNYGYTF. The chain is built from TRBV20-1 and TRBJ1-2; D unclear. The CDR3 extends over 12 amino acids. The germline gives CDR1 DFQATT, CDR2 SNEGSKA (reference sequence). V lost 4 bases and J 2 bases, leaving 8 bases between the germline ends.